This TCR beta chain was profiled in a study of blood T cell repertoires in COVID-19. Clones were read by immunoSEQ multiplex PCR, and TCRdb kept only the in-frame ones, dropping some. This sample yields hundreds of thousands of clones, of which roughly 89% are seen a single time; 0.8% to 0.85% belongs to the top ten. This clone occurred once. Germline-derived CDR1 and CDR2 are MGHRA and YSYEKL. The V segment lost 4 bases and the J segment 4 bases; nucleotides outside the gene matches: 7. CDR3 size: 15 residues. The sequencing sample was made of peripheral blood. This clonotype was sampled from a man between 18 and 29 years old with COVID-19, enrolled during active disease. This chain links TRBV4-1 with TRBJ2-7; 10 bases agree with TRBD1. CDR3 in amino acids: CASSPGGTGDYEQYF. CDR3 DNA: TGCGCCAGCAGCCCTGGGGGGACAGGGGATTACGAGCAGTACTTC.